This is a list of T cell receptor beta chains from one sample in a study of Ad26.COV2.S vaccination and SARS-CoV-2 variants. Profiling relied on immunoSEQ multiplex PCR, and the TCRdb table lists in-frame clones only, not all of them. Of 350,000 to 450,000 clones in the sample, roughly 84% were seen once. This specimen consisted of peripheral blood, obtained in a trial of Ad26.COV2.S vaccine versus placebo. Receptors were obtained from a person aged 18 to 65 who received the Ad26.COV2.S COVID-19 vaccine or a placebo. The CDR3 runs from the conserved cysteine through the conserved F or W. D genes are given only for firm matches. Some rows mark clone size as missing; the rest say once, few, many or name a class of expanded clone.

J gene | D gene | V gene | clone size | CDR3 protein | CDR3 DNA
TRBJ2-7 | TRBD1 | TRBV5-6 | once | CASSPWDRIYYEQYF | TGTGCCAGCAGCCCCTGGGACAGGATATACTACGAGCAGTACTTC
TRBJ1-3 | TRBD1 | TRBV5-1 | . | CASSIQGAGNTIYF | TGCGCCAGCAGCATACAGGGGGCTGGAAACACCATATATTTT
TRBJ2-1 | TRBD2 | TRBV29-1 | . | CSVDIAGGPYNEQFF | TGCAGCGTTGATATAGCGGGGGGGCCCTACAATGAGCAGTTCTTC
TRBJ1-3 | . | TRBV5-4 | few | CGSSSGGWNSGNTIYF | TGTGGCAGCAGTTCCGGCGGGTGGAACTCTGGAAACACCATATATTTT
TRBJ1-2 | . | TRBV7-2 | . | CASSLDSLYGYTF | TGTGCCAGCAGTCTCGACAGCCTCTATGGCTACACCTTC
TRBJ2-3 | TRBD1 | TRBV7-8 | . | CASSSGQGRADTQYF | TGTGCCAGCAGCTCGGGACAGGGTAGGGCAGATACGCAGTATTTT
TRBJ2-3 | TRBD1 | TRBV29-1 | . | CSVSNRGSTDTQYF | TGCAGCGTTTCCAACAGGGGAAGCACAGATACGCAGTATTTT
TRBJ2-7 | . | TRBV6-1 | many | CASSETYEQYF | TGTGCCAGCAGTGAAACCTACGAGCAGTACTTC
TRBJ2-7 | . | TRBV18 | . | CASSPMAYEQYF | TGTGCCAGCTCACCAATGGCCTACGAGCAGTACTTC
TRBJ2-2 | TRBD1 | TRBV4-2 | . | CASSNSDSKDRTGELFF | TGTGCCAGCAGCAATTCGGACAGCAAGGACAGGACCGGGGAGCTGTTTTTT
TRBJ1-2 | . | TRBV27 | . | CASSLRSNYGYTF | TGTGCCAGCAGTTTAAGGTCTAACTATGGCTACACCTTC
TRBJ2-5 | . | TRBV5-1 | . | CASSLVTQETQYF | TGCGCCAGCAGCCTGGTCACCCAAGAGACCCAGTACTTC
TRBJ1-5 | TRBD1 | TRBV25-1 | . | CASSQGARNQPQHF | TGTGCCAGCAGTCAGGGGGCTCGAAATCAGCCCCAGCATTTT
TRBJ2-7 | . | TRBV6-5 | . | CASNTLWTSYYEQYF | TGTGCCAGCAATACTCTCTGGACCTCGTACTACGAGCAGTACTTC
TRBJ2-3 | TRBD2 | TRBV5-4 | . | CASGWRGAGDTQYF | TGTGCCAGCGGCTGGCGGGGGGCGGGGGATACGCAGTATTTT
TRBJ2-7 | . | TRBV18 | . | CASSPGTRGYEQYF | TGTGCCAGCTCACCAGGGACCCGCGGCTACGAGCAGTACTTC
TRBJ1-3 | . | TRBV30 | . | CAWSVGGLSSGNTIYF | TGTGCCTGGAGCGTTGGTGGCCTAAGCTCTGGAAACACCATATATTTT
TRBJ1-1 | . | TRBV19 | . | CASSTTLTEAFF | TGTGCCAGTAGTACCACCCTCACTGAAGCTTTCTTT
TRBJ1-2 | . | TRBV19 | once | CASSIPVGQGYTF | TGTGCCAGTAGTATCCCGGTGGGGCAAGGCTACACCTTC
TRBJ2-2 | . | TRBV9 | . | CASSVGASVNTGELFF | TGTGCCAGCAGCGTAGGGGCTAGCGTGAACACCGGGGAGCTGTTTTTT
TRBJ2-1 | . | TRBV19 | . | CASNPGFGLNNEQFF | TGTGCCAGTAACCCTGGGTTCGGCCTGAACAATGAGCAGTTCTTC
TRBJ1-6 | . | TRBV20-1 | . | CSASVQSFGNSPLHF | TGCAGTGCTAGTGTTCAGAGCTTTGGGAATTCACCCCTCCACTTT
TRBJ2-7 | . | TRBV6-2/TRBV6-3 | . | CASSYSQGWYEQYF | TGTGCCAGCAGTTACTCCCAGGGGTGGTACGAGCAGTACTTC
TRBJ2-7 | . | TRBV5-1 | . | CASSLGDEQYF | TGCGCCAGCAGCTTGGGGGACGAGCAGTACTTC
TRBJ2-2 | TRBD2 | TRBV5-4 | . | CASSSELAGGRGGELFF | TGTGCCAGCAGCTCCGAACTAGCGGGGGGGCGTGGCGGGGAGCTGTTTTTT
TRBJ2-5 | . | TRBV30 | . | CAWSRQGSPSQYF | TGTGCCTGGAGTAGGCAGGGGTCCCCCTCCCAGTACTTC
TRBJ2-7 | TRBD1 | TRBV20-1 | once | CSASVRTGDSEQYF | TGCAGTGCTAGTGTACGGACAGGGGATAGCGAGCAGTACTTC
TRBJ1-2 | TRBD1 | TRBV11-2 | . | CASRTSGTGAGYTF | TGTGCCAGCAGAACTAGCGGGACAGGGGCTGGCTACACCTTC
TRBJ1-5 | TRBD1 | TRBV19 | . | CASSPTGGANQPQHF | TGTGCCAGTAGCCCAACAGGGGGCGCAAATCAGCCCCAGCATTTT
TRBJ1-5 | . | TRBV6-4 | . | CASSPGENQPQHF | TGTGCCAGCAGCCCCGGGGAGAATCAGCCCCAGCATTTT
TRBJ1-6 | . | TRBV2 | few | CASSQDTSTPLHF | TGTGCCAGCAGTCAAGACACCTCTACACCCCTCCACTTT
TRBJ1-2 | TRBD1 | TRBV5-8 | . | CASSPTTGLANYGYTF | TGTGCCAGCAGCCCGACGACAGGGTTAGCTAACTATGGCTACACCTTC
TRBJ1-1 | . | TRBV30 | . | CAYKGPMNTEAFF | TGTGCCTACAAAGGACCCATGAACACTGAAGCTTTCTTT
TRBJ1-3 | . | TRBV7-8 | few | CASSFTQGIGNTIYF | TGTGCCAGCAGCTTTACACAGGGAATTGGAAACACCATATATTTT
TRBJ2-3 | . | TRBV27 | . | CASSPPPQGPDTQYF | TGTGCCAGCAGTCCACCCCCCCAGGGTCCAGATACGCAGTATTTT
TRBJ2-1 | . | TRBV18 | . | CASSPARVGYNEQFF | TGTGCCAGCTCACCGGCCAGGGTCGGCTACAATGAGCAGTTCTTC